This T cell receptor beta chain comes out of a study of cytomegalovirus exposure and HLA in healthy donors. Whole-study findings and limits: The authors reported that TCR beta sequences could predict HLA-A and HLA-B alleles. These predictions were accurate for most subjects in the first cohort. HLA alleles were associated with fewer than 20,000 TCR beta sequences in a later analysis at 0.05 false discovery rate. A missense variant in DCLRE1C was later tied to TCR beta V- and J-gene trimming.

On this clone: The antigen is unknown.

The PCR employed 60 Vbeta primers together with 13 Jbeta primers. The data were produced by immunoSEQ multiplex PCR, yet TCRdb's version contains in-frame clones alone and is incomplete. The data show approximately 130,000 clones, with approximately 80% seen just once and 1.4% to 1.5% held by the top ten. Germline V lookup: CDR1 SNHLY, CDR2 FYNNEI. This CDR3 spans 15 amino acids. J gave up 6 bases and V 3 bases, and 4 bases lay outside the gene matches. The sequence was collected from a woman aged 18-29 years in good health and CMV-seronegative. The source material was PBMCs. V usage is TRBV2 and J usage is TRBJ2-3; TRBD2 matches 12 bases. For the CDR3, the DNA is TGTGCCAGCAGTGAGATGACTAGCGGGAGCGATACGCAGTATTTT. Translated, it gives CASSEMTSGSDTQYF.